The next 26 T cell receptor beta chains were all read from a single sample in a study of blood T cell repertoires in COVID-19. Libraries were prepared by immunoSEQ multiplex PCR; TCRdb keeps only in-frame clonotypes and omits some of them. This table holds some 220,000 clones, less than 85% found once. What was sequenced was peripheral blood. These receptor sequences come from a woman in her sixties or seventies with acute or convalescent COVID-19.

This chain joins TRBV19 and TRBJ1-4, with unresolved D. Germline loops: CDR1 LNHDA, CDR2 SQIVND (reference sequence). The CDR3 has 13 amino acids. V gave up 2 bases and J gave up 5 bases, with 6 bases separating them. The CDR3 here is CASSIRENEKLFF. Written as DNA, the CDR3 is TGTGCCAGTAGTATAAGAGAAAATGAAAAACTGTTTTTT.

V and J are TRBV5-6 and TRBJ1-1; no firm D call. Trimming took off 0 bases at V and 0 bases at J, with 12 bases between the two ends. Looked up from germline, CDR1 is SGHDT and CDR2 is YYEEEE. This CDR3 has 16 amino acids. The CDR3, as DNA: TGTGCCAGCAGCTTGGTTTCAGGTAGGATGAACACTGAAGCTTTCTTT. Amino acids: CASSLVSGRMNTEAFF.

The chain carries TRBV7-9 and TRBJ2-2; TRBD2 matches 7 bases. The CDR3 length is 17 residues. Germline CDR1 is SEHNR and CDR2 is FQNEAQ (reference sequence). The junction had 5 bases not matched to a gene; V was cut back by 1 base and J by 0 bases. CDR3 sequence reads: CASSLVTSASNTGELFF. CDR3 nucleotides: TGTGCCAGCAGCTTAGTTACTAGCGCGTCGAACACCGGGGAGCTGTTTTTT.

The V and J genes are TRBV4-1 and TRBJ2-5, with 8 bases lining up with TRBD2. The V gene end was trimmed by 0 bases and the J gene end by 5 bases; junction bases not matched to a gene: 5. Germline loops: CDR1 MGHRA, CDR2 YSYEKL. The CDR3 spans 15 residues. The CDR3 here is CASSQDWTGGETQYF. The DNA for the CDR3 is TGCGCCAGCAGCCAAGATTGGACGGGGGGGGAGACCCAGTACTTC.

V is TRBV4-2 and J is TRBJ1-4; D may be TRBD1 (5 bases). This CDR3 contains 17 residues. V gave up 1 base and J gave up 5 bases, with 17 bases separating them. Germline V CDR1 and CDR2: LGHNA, YNFKEQ. The CDR3 DNA is TGTGCCAGCAGCCAAGGGCAGGGCGCAACTCAGAATGAAAAACTGTTTTTT. Translated, it gives CASSQGQGATQNEKLFF.

J is TRBJ2-3 and V is TRBV5-6, with D possibly matching TRBD2 (5 bases). Germline V CDR1 and CDR2: SGHDT, YYEEEE. With 0 bases removed from V and 3 bases from J, the gap between germline ends came to 23 bases. This CDR3 spans 19 amino acids. As DNA, the CDR3 is TGTGCCAGCAGCTTGGTGGCCCTTGGGAGCAGGTTGGGGACAGATACGCAGTATTTT. It encodes CASSLVALGSRLGTDTQYF.

This clone was observed a single time. The chain combines TRBV6-4 with TRBJ2-3, with a tentative D call TRBD1 (6 bases). V lost 5 bases to trimming and J lost 3 bases, with 12 bases between them. The germline CDR1 and CDR2 sequences are MRHNA and SNTAGT. The CDR3 sequence is 14 residues long. CDR3 in amino acids: CASSSLGATDTQYF. Written as DNA, the CDR3 is TGTGCCAGCAGTTCCTTGGGGGCGACAGATACGCAGTATTTT.

Regarding this clone: A much larger clone differs from this one at a single base, so this may be a read error. The CDR3, as DNA: TGTGCCAGCACCCCGGGGGGCACAGATACGCAGTATTTT. Its translation is CASTPGGTDTQYF. The V and J genes are TRBV7-2 and TRBJ2-3; tentatively, D is TRBD2 (6 bases). The germline V gene has CDR1 SGHTA and CDR2 FQGNSA. V lost 7 bases to trimming and J lost 1 base, with 9 bases between them. The CDR3 runs 13 residues.

The rearrangement links TRBV7-9 to TRBJ1-4, with 10 bases matching TRBD1. CDR3 length: 16 amino acids. After removal of 5 bases from V and 5 bases from J, the junction contained 8 bases not matched to a gene. Germline values: CDR1 SEHNR, CDR2 FQNEAQ (reference sequence). Here the CDR3 DNA reads TGTGCCAGCAGCGTCGGACAGGGGGGTGAAAATGAAAAACTGTTTTTT. This sequence encodes CASSVGQGGENEKLFF.

This sequence joins TRBV5-1 and TRBJ2-7; 11 bases agree with TRBD1. The V and J ends lost 7 bases and 3 bases, in that order; junction bases with no gene match: 9. The CDR3 loop spans 15 amino acids. Germline values: CDR1 SGHRS, CDR2 YFSETQ. DNA for the CDR3: TGCGCCAGCGACCCCAAGGACAGGGGGCACTACGAGCAGTACGTC. Encoded protein: CASDPKDRGHYEQYV.

The chain is built from TRBV4-1 and TRBJ1-5; the match to TRBD1 covers 9 bases. CDR3 size: 17 residues. Germline CDR1 reads MGHRA; CDR2 reads YSYEKL. With V trimmed by 1 base and J by 4 bases, 8 bases remained unmatched. Written as DNA, the CDR3 is TGCGCCAGCAGCCAAGCCATTTCCGGGACAGGGAATCAGCCCCAGCATTTT. Protein sequence: CASSQAISGTGNQPQHF.

The genes are TRBV6-5 and TRBJ1-4, with TRBD1 identical over 9 bases. There are 16 residues in the CDR3. Germline assignment: CDR1 MNHEY and CDR2 SVGAGI. V gave up 1 base and J gave up 5 bases; unmatched junction bases: 5. The CDR3 sequence: CASSYWAGQGNEKLFF. The CDR3 region has the DNA TGTGCCAGCAGTTACTGGGCGGGACAGGGAAATGAAAAACTGTTTTTT.

The chain combines TRBV15 with TRBJ2-3; 10 bases fit TRBD2. Germline V gene sequence: CDR1 LNHNV, CDR2 YYDKDF (reference sequence). V dropped 1 base and J dropped 6; count of bases not matched to a gene: 7. The CDR3 has 16 residues. The CDR3 loop is CATSRGLATSGDTQYF. CDR3 bases: TGTGCCACCAGCAGAGGACTTGCGACTAGCGGGGATACGCAGTATTTT.

This CDR3 is CASTSYPRIATNEKLFF. CDR3 nucleotide sequence: TGTGCCAGCACCTCTTACCCCAGGATTGCAACTAATGAAAAACTGTTTTTT. The chain couples TRBV5-5 to TRBJ1-4, with no clear D. V shed 6 bases and J shed 0 bases, with 18 bases lying between them. Germline V gives CDR1 SGHKS, CDR2 YYEKEE (reference sequence). The CDR3 totals 17 residues.

In its sample, this clone was seen a few times. This chain uses TRBV6-5 with TRBJ1-2; TRBD1 matches 7 bases. Losses at the gene ends were 2 bases for V and 8 bases for J; bases not matched to a gene: 8. The CDR3 consists of 14 residues. Germline CDR1 and CDR2: MNHEY and SVGAGI. CDR3 residues: CASSYQGGAGGYTF. CDR3 coding DNA: TGTGCCAGCAGTTACCAGGGGGGCGCGGGAGGCTACACCTTC.

The genes are TRBV7-2 and TRBJ2-5, with D unresolved. Germline CDR1 and CDR2: SGHTA and FQGNSA. This CDR3 has 12 residues. V was shortened by 1 base and J by 5 bases, with 5 bases between the two germline ends. The CDR3 is CASSLVEETQYF. CDR3 nucleotides: TGTGCCAGCAGCTTAGTAGAGGAGACCCAGTACTTC.

The gene calls are TRBV25-1 and TRBJ1-3; D not resolved. The length of the CDR3 is 13 residues. V lost 5 bases, J lost 2 bases, and 7 bases lay in between. In germline, CDR1 is MGHDK, CDR2 SYGVNS. The CDR3 is CASSHRAGNTIYF. In nucleotides, the CDR3 is TGTGCCAGCAGTCACCGAGCTGGAAACACCATATATTTT.

This rearrangement joins TRBV6-1 to TRBJ1-5; perhaps TRBD1 as D (5 bases). Germline V gene sequence: CDR1 MNHNS, CDR2 SASEGT. The CDR3 covers 14 residues. V gave up 6 bases and J gave up 0 bases, with 9 bases separating them. CDR3 in amino acids: CASSPGNSNQPQHF. The CDR3, as DNA: TGTGCCAGCAGCCCAGGGAATAGCAATCAGCCCCAGCATTTT.

V usage is TRBV10-3 and J usage is TRBJ2-3, with 11 bases lining up with TRBD2. The CDR3 is 16 residues long. V trimming: 3 bases; J trimming: 5 bases; junction bases outside the gene matches: 7. Germline CDR1 reads ENHRY; CDR2 reads SYGVKD. The DNA for the CDR3 is TGTGCCATCAGTGACCCGACTAGCGGGGCGGGAGATACGCAGTATTTT. Amino acids: CAISDPTSGAGDTQYF.

This sequence joins TRBV7-9 and TRBJ2-5; 9 bases fit TRBD1. Germline V CDR1 and CDR2: SEHNR, FQNEAQ (reference sequence). The length of the CDR3 is 15 residues. J lost 2 bases, V lost 5 bases, and 6 bases had no gene match. In DNA, the CDR3 is TGTGCCAGCAGCCGGGGACAGGGCACACAAGAGACCCAGTACTTC. Amino acids: CASSRGQGTQETQYF.

The chain is built from TRBV15 and TRBJ2-2; a possible D gene is TRBD2 (6 bases). From germline, CDR1 is LNHNV and CDR2 YYDKDF (reference sequence). This CDR3 region has 14 residues. V lost 7 bases and J lost 5, with 14 bases in between. The CDR3 bases are TGTGCCACCACCCCAGGAGGGGATACCGGGGAGCTGTTTTTT. This translates into CATTPGGDTGELFF.

As regards this clone: The sample contains more than one DNA sequence encoding this CDR3. This chain links TRBV5-1 with TRBJ2-3; weak D call: TRBD2 (5 bases). CDR1 SGHRS and CDR2 YFSETQ come from the germline V gene. The CDR3 totals 13 residues. Trimming cost V 2 bases and J 5 bases, with 9 bases left between them. CDR3 coding DNA: TGCGCCAGCAGCTTTCCCGGGGAAGATACGCAGTATTTT. Amino acid sequence: CASSFPGEDTQYF.

CDR3 coding DNA: TGTGCCAGCAGTGACCCGGGAGGCACCGGGGAGCTGTTTTTT. Its protein product is CASSDPGGTGELFF. The gene calls are TRBV2 and TRBJ2-2; 7 bases agree with TRBD2. Germline trimming cut 3 bases from V and 4 bases from J; bases unmatched to any gene: 2. The CDR3 covers 14 residues. CDR1 and CDR2 (germline): SNHLY, FYNNEI. Filled out from reference TRBV2 and TRBJ2-2, the complete variable domain reads EPEVTQTPSHQVTQMGQEVILRCVPISNHLYFYWYRQILGQKVEFLVSFYNNEISEKSEIFDDQFSVERPDGSNFTLKIRSTKLEDSAMYFCASSDPGGTGELFFGEGSRLTVL.

The chain employs TRBV10-2 and TRBJ2-1, with TRBD1 identical over 8 bases. This CDR3 region has 16 residues. V shed 3 bases, J shed 7 bases, and the junction held 11 bases outside the gene matches. CDR1 is WSHSY, CDR2 SAAADI, per germline. The CDR3, as DNA: TGCGCCAGCAGTGACTCCACGGGGTGGACAGGGAATGAGCAGTTCTTC. Its protein product is CASSDSTGWTGNEQFF.

J is TRBJ2-3 and V is TRBV7-3; the match to TRBD2 covers 7 bases. Germline CDR1 is SGHTA and CDR2 is FQGTGA. The CDR3 spans 16 residues. V was clipped by 1 base and J by 4 bases; unmatched bases: 8. CDR3 in amino acids: CASSLNGRGGPDTQYF. Written as DNA, the CDR3 is TGTGCCAGCAGCTTAAATGGGCGGGGAGGGCCAGATACGCAGTATTTT. Combining the CDR3 with reference TRBV7-3 and TRBJ2-3 gives the whole variable domain GAGVSQTPSNKVTEKGKYVELRCDPISGHTALYWYRQSLGQGPEFLIYFQGTGAADDSGLPNDRFFAVRPEGSVSTLKIQRTERGDSAVYLCASSLNGRGGPDTQYFGPGTRLTVL.

The gene calls are TRBV11-2 and TRBJ2-3; 14 bases are a match to TRBD2. Germline CDR1 is SGHAT and CDR2 is FQNNGV. Unmatched junction bases numbered 7, after V lost 5 bases and J lost 0 bases. This CDR3 comprises 18 residues. CDR3 nucleotides: TGTGCCAGCAGCCTCGGACTAGCGGGGGGTACTAGCACAGATACGCAGTATTTT. Encoded protein: CASSLGLAGGTSTDTQYF.